This T cell receptor (beta chain) was obtained from a study of blood T cell repertoires in COVID-19. Study overall: COVID-19 samples from acute and convalescent phases originated in the United States, Italy and Spain. PBMCs, B-cell-depleted T cells, or T cells were the source of the cDNA or gDNA that made up the material.

With 4 bases clipped from V and 2 bases from J, the junction kept 9 bases outside the gene matches. CDR1 and CDR2 (germline): SGHRS, YFSETQ. The CDR3 is made up of 17 amino acids. Assay: immunoSEQ multiplex PCR; the TCRdb copy retains only in-frame clones and omits some. The table shows about 110,000 clones, with over 65% occurring only once. This TCR derives from a woman older than 75 with acute or convalescent COVID-19. The chain combines TRBV5-1 with TRBJ2-2; 9 nucleotides match TRBD2. The sequenced sample consisted of peripheral blood. The CDR3 protein is CASSPKPGLANTGELFF. CDR3 coding DNA: TGCGCCAGCAGCCCCAAACCGGGACTAGCAAACACCGGGGAGCTGTTTTTT.